These 10 T cell receptor beta chains originate from one sample sequenced in a study of OX40 agonist ivuxolimab in advanced cancers. Method: immunoSEQ multiplex PCR; TCRdb's copy keeps in-frame clones and lacks some. This table has more than 45,000 clones, 70% to 90% appearing once. The sample in question was CD4+ or CD8+ T cells sorted from blood, obtained in a trial of the OX40 agonist ivuxolimab. These TCRs come from an adult with an advanced solid tumor such as melanoma, head and neck, liver or kidney cancer.

This sequence joins TRBV7-9 and TRBJ2-7; D is uncertain. The CDR3 covers 11 residues. The germline V gene encodes CDR1 SEHNR and CDR2 FQNEAQ (reference sequence). The V and J ends lost 10 bases and 6 bases respectively, with 13 bases between them. The CDR3 sequence: CATQLRGEQYF. CDR3 in DNA: TGTGCCACCCAGCTTAGAGGCGAGCAGTACTTC.

The chain links TRBV19 to TRBJ1-1, with unresolved D. V lost 5 bases and J lost 0, with 7 bases in between. This CDR3 spans 13 amino acids. Looked up from germline, CDR1 is LNHDA and CDR2 is SQIVND (reference sequence). The CDR3 loop is CASSPWMNTEAFF. The CDR3 DNA sequence: TGTGCCAGTAGTCCTTGGATGAACACTGAAGCTTTCTTT. Filled out from reference TRBV19 and TRBJ1-1, the complete variable domain reads DGGITQSPKYLFRKEGQNVTLSCEQNLNHDAMYWYRQDPGQGLRLIYYSQIVNDFQKGDIAEGYSVSREKKESFPLTVTSAQKNPTAFYLCASSPWMNTEAFFGQGTRLTVV.

This clone was seen once. The rearrangement uses TRBV7-9 and TRBJ2-1; 8 positions match TRBD2. CDR3 length equals 15 residues. Germline V gene lookup returns CDR1 SEHNR and CDR2 FQNEAQ (reference sequence). V dropped 5 bases and J dropped 1; count of bases not matched to a gene: 4. The CDR3 DNA reads TGTGCCAGCAGCGACGCGGGAGGTTCCTACAATGAGCAGTTCTTC. Protein product: CASSDAGGSYNEQFF. Together with reference TRBV7-9 and TRBJ2-1, the CDR3 gives the full variable domain: DTGVSQNPRHKITKRGQNVTFRCDPISEHNRLYWYRQTLGQGPEFLTYFQNEAQLEKSRLLSDRFSAERPKGSFSTLEIQRTEQGDSAMYLCASSDAGGSYNEQFFGPGTRLTVL.

The chain has TRBV5-1 and TRBJ2-1, with 11 bases aligning to TRBD2. V shed 0 bases and J 7 bases; nucleotides not matched to a gene: 9. Germline V gene data show CDR1 as SGHRS and CDR2 as YFSETQ. CDR3 size: 17 residues. The CDR3: CASSLVSSGGILNEQFF. For the CDR3, the DNA is TGCGCCAGCAGCTTGGTCTCTAGCGGGGGGATTTTGAATGAGCAGTTCTTC.

The chain joins TRBV7-3 to TRBJ2-7; D unclear. The germline V gene has CDR1 SGHTA and CDR2 FQGTGA. The V end lost 2 bases, the J end lost 7 bases, and 12 bases lay between the germline ends. The CDR3 consists of 13 residues. CDR3 nucleotides: TGTGCCAGCAGCTTACCCCCCAATGGGGAGCAGTACTTC. This gives the protein CASSLPPNGEQYF.

The V gene is TRBV7-9, the J gene TRBJ1-1, with TRBD1 matching 9 bases. V gave up 5 bases and J gave up 3 bases; unmatched junction bases: 1. The CDR3 sequence is 13 residues long. CDR1 and CDR2 (germline): SEHNR, FQNEAQ (reference sequence). The DNA of the CDR3 is TGTGCCAGCAGCCGGACAGGGGACACTGAAGCTTTCTTT. Protein: CASSRTGDTEAFF.

The chain has TRBV6-8 and TRBJ2-7; D might be TRBD2 (7 bases). The CDR3 consists of 15 residues. Germline CDR1 and CDR2: MNHGY and SAAAGT. V lost 7 bases and J 5 bases, leaving 21 bases between the germline ends. The CDR3 DNA follows: TGTGCCAGCAATCAGGCGCGGGGGCAGTGGGACGAGCAGTACTTC. Amino acid sequence: CASNQARGQWDEQYF.

In its sample, this clone was seen once. The chain combines TRBV4-1 with TRBJ2-2, with a tentative D call TRBD2 (5 bases). The CDR3 is 15 residues long. The germline V gene encodes CDR1 MGHRA and CDR2 YSYEKL. The V gene lost 0 bases and the J gene lost 7 bases, with 12 bases spanning the gap. The CDR3 DNA reads as TGCGCCAGCAGCCAAGAAGATCGGGGTATCGGGGAGCTGTTTTTT. This gives the protein CASSQEDRGIGELFF.

The chain carries TRBV28 and TRBJ2-7; the match to TRBD1 covers 10 bases. This CDR3 has 15 amino acids. V shed 3 bases and J 7 bases; nucleotides not matched to a gene: 9. Germline CDR1 and CDR2: MDHEN and SYDVKM. The DNA of the CDR3 is TGTGCCAGCAGTTTCCTGGGACAGGGGTTAAGAGAGCAGTACTTC. Its protein is CASSFLGQGLREQYF.

The chain joins TRBV7-2 to TRBJ2-1; D not resolved. The CDR3 extends over 14 amino acids. Trimming removed 5 bases at V and 6 bases at J, with 14 bases between. CDR1 SGHTA and CDR2 FQGNSA come from the germline V gene. The CDR3 sequence is CASSPNIGSNEQFF. The CDR3 region has the DNA TGTGCCAGCAGCCCCAATATAGGGTCCAATGAGCAGTTCTTC.